The 24 T cell receptor beta chains presented below share a single source sample, sequenced in a study of T cell responses to AZD1222 COVID-19 vaccine. Assay: immunoSEQ multiplex PCR; the TCRdb copy retains only in-frame clones and omits some. The data contain around 140,000 clones, over 75% of them singletons. This specimen was peripheral blood, taken 28 days after the second dose of the MenACWY control vaccine. These receptors came from an adult who received the MenACWY meningococcal vaccine as a control.

The CDR3 spells CASRTLSGNTEAFF. CDR3 DNA: TGTGCCAGCAGAACACTAAGTGGGAACACTGAAGCTTTCTTT. This chain links TRBV13 with TRBJ1-1; the D is unclear. From germline, CDR1 is PRHDT and CDR2 FYEKMQ (reference sequence). This CDR3 spans 14 amino acids. Trimming shortened V by 6 bases and J by 1 base, and 12 bases separated the two germline ends.

The CDR3 DNA follows: TGTGCCAGCTCACCGAGACCCGGGACTAGCGGGTTGAACACCGGGGAGCTGTTTTTT. It codes for CASSPRPGTSGLNTGELFF. V and J are TRBV18 and TRBJ2-2, with 12 bases fitting TRBD2. Germline-derived CDR1 and CDR2 are KGHSH and LQKENI. The CDR3 length is 19 residues. The J segment lost 1 base and the V segment lost 3 bases, leaving 9 bases of the junction unmatched.

The V call is TRBV6-5, the J call TRBJ2-7, with 11 bases aligning to TRBD1. After removal of 6 bases from V and 2 bases from J, the junction contained 6 bases not matched to a gene. The CDR3 extends over 15 amino acids. The V gene's germline CDR1 is MNHEY and CDR2 SVGAGI. The CDR3 sequence is CASSAGTGGTYEQYV. The CDR3 bases are TGTGCCAGCAGCGCCGGGACAGGGGGGACCTACGAGCAGTACGTC.

V gene TRBV3-1 (or the pseudogene TRBV3-2) combines with J gene TRBJ2-3; the D is unclear. Germline lookup yields CDR1 LGHDT and CDR2 YNNKEL (reference sequence). Trimming left V 1 base short and J 1 base short, with 3 bases between. CDR3 length: 13 residues. The CDR3 sequence: CASSQGGTDTQYF. CDR3 bases: TGTGCCAGCAGCCAAGGGGGCACAGATACGCAGTATTTT.

A word on this clone: A junction end diverges from the germline sequence, so it may reflect a read error. The rearrangement joins TRBV28 to TRBJ1-4, with D possibly TRBD1 on 6 matching bases. Germline CDR1 and CDR2: MDHEN and SYDVKM. The CDR3 is 13 residues long. The chain's CDR3 is CASSLLGGKGAIF. The CDR3 nucleotides read TGTGCCAGCAGTTTATTAGGGGGGAAGGGTGCGATTTTT.

The rearrangement links TRBV10-1 to TRBJ1-5; 8 bases are a match to TRBD1. Germline V gives CDR1 WNHNN, CDR2 SYGVQD (reference sequence). V dropped 7 bases and J dropped 0; count of bases not matched to a gene: 11. This CDR3 has 17 amino acids. In DNA form, the CDR3 reads TGCGCCAGCATTATGGACAGGGTTTCTTATAGCAATCAGCCCCAGCATTTT. As protein: CASIMDRVSYSNQPQHF.

The chain recombines TRBV19 with TRBJ1-3; D is uncertain. The V end was cut by 0 bases, the J end by 4 bases, with 4 bases between. Per the germline V gene, CDR1 is LNHDA and CDR2 is SQIVND (reference sequence). The CDR3 runs 13 residues. The CDR3 protein is CASSIDPGNTIYF. Written as DNA, the CDR3 is TGTGCCAGTAGTATAGATCCGGGAAACACCATATATTTT.

This clone has more than one count but fewer than ten. V usage is TRBV4-1 and J usage is TRBJ2-2; D is perhaps TRBD1 (5 bases). There are 18 residues in the CDR3. In germline, CDR1 is MGHRA, CDR2 YSYEKL. V lost 0 bases to trimming and J lost 2 bases, with 16 bases between them. CDR3 residues: CASSQEDHRRLNTGELFF. The CDR3 bases are TGCGCCAGCAGCCAAGAGGATCACAGGCGTCTAAACACCGGGGAGCTGTTTTTT.

The rearrangement uses TRBV5-1 and TRBJ2-5, with D unclear. The CDR3 is made up of 15 amino acids. The ends were cut back, 0 bases at V and 5 bases at J, with 14 bases in the middle. Germline V gives CDR1 SGHRS, CDR2 YFSETQ. CDR3 region: CASSLGAPGGETQYF. The CDR3, as DNA: TGCGCCAGCAGCTTGGGGGCCCCAGGTGGGGAGACCCAGTACTTC. The full variable domain, its missing parts supplied by reference TRBV5-1 and TRBJ2-5, is KAGVTQTPRYLIKTRGQQVTLSCSPISGHRSVSWYQQTPGQGLQFLFEYFSETQRNKGNFPGRFSGRQFSNSRSEMNVSTLELGDSALYLCASSLGAPGGETQYFGPGTRLLVL.

The gene calls are TRBV27 and TRBJ2-7; 10 bases line up with TRBD1. The germline V gene encodes CDR1 MNHEY and CDR2 SMNVEV (reference sequence). CDR3 size: 16 residues. J lost 2 bases, V lost 5 bases, and 9 bases had no gene match. The CDR3 DNA reads TGTGCCAGCAGTCTGACAGGGGGCTTAATTACCTACGAGCAGTACTTC. It specifies CASSLTGGLITYEQYF.

The CDR3 coding sequence is TGTGCCAGCAGCGCCAGAGGAACTAGCGGGGGAGGGGCTAGCACAGATACGCAGTATTTT. As protein: CASSARGTSGGGASTDTQYF. This sequence joins TRBV9 and TRBJ2-3; TRBD2 matches at 11 bases. Germline V gives CDR1 SGDLS, CDR2 YYNGEE. Germline trimming cut 3 bases from V and 0 bases from J; bases unmatched to any gene: 15. This CDR3 region has 20 residues.

In its sample, this clone was seen once. This sequence joins TRBV24-1 and TRBJ2-5, with D hard to call. The germline gives CDR1 KGHDR, CDR2 SFDVKD. The CDR3 totals 16 residues. Deletions cut 2 bases from V and 0 bases from J, with 12 bases between. The CDR3 here is CATSDSAITNQETQYF. As DNA, the CDR3 is TGTGCCACCAGTGATTCGGCGATCACGAACCAAGAGACCCAGTACTTC.

This chain's CDR3 is CASSPGGSGEQYF. The CDR3 nucleotides read TGTGCCAGCAGCCCCGGGGGGTCTGGCGAGCAGTACTTC. V gene TRBV5-6 combines with J gene TRBJ2-7; TRBD2 agrees at 7 bases. The ends lost 4 bases at V and 6 bases at J; junction bases unmatched: 7. This CDR3 is 13 amino acids long. From germline, CDR1 is SGHDT and CDR2 YYEEEE.

The chain links TRBV9 to TRBJ1-4; 8 bases align to TRBD1. This CDR3 comprises 15 residues. CDR1 and CDR2 from the germline V gene are SGDLS and YYNGEE. V gave up 4 bases and J gave up 8 bases; unmatched junction bases: 10. The DNA of the CDR3 is TGTGCCAGCAGCCCTTTGGACAGGGTGGAAGAAAAACTGTTTTTT. Translating it yields CASSPLDRVEEKLFF.

CDR3 in amino acids: CASSLRGQRTANEKLFF. As DNA, the CDR3 is TGTGCCAGCAGCTTAAGAGGACAGCGAACGGCTAATGAAAAACTGTTTTTT. This chain connects TRBV7-2 to TRBJ1-4; D might be TRBD1 (6 bases). CDR3 size: 17 residues. Trimming shortened V by 2 bases and J by 3 bases, and 16 bases separated the two germline ends. Germline CDR1 SGHTA, CDR2 FQGNSA.

The chain joins TRBV2 to TRBJ1-5; D gene unclear. The V end lost 4 bases, the J end lost 5 bases, and 9 bases lay between the germline ends. This CDR3 region has 13 residues. The V gene's germline CDR1 is SNHLY and CDR2 FYNNEI. The CDR3 nucleotides are TGTGCCAGCAGTGTATTCGGGGATCAGCCCCAGCATTTT. Translation: CASSVFGDQPQHF. The full variable domain, with the rest looked up from reference TRBV2 and TRBJ1-5, is EPEVTQTPSHQVTQMGQEVILRCVPISNHLYFYWYRQILGQKVEFLVSFYNNEISEKSEIFDDQFSVERPDGSNFTLKIRSTKLEDSAMYFCASSVFGDQPQHFGDGTRLSIL.

This clone turned up a few times. The chain recombines TRBV5-1 with TRBJ2-7; weak D call: TRBD1 (6 bases). The CDR3 spans 13 residues. The V gene's germline CDR1 is SGHRS and CDR2 YFSETQ. V lost 5 bases to trimming and J lost 0 bases, with 9 bases between them. CDR3 DNA: TGCGCCAGCAGAAGACAGGACTCCTACGAGCAGTACGTC. Translated, it gives CASRRQDSYEQYV.

The chain's CDR3 is CASSEDRYNQPQHF. CDR3 nucleotides: TGCGCCAGCAGTGAGGACAGGTATAATCAGCCCCAGCATTTT. This chain uses TRBV10-2 with TRBJ1-5, with D possibly TRBD1 on 6 matching bases. The V and J ends lost 2 bases and 4 bases respectively, with 9 bases between them. CDR3 length equals 14 residues. Germline CDR1 WSHSY, CDR2 SAAADI.

V and J are TRBV7-3 and TRBJ1-1; D unresolved. The germline V gene has CDR1 SGHTA and CDR2 FQGTGA. V dropped 5 bases and J dropped 1 base, with 8 bases sitting between them. There are 13 residues in the CDR3. As DNA, the CDR3 is TGTGCCAGCAGCGACACAAGGAACACTGAAGCTTTCTTT. Translation gives CASSDTRNTEAFF.

The DNA for the CDR3 is TGTGCTAGTGGTTTGGGGACTAGCGGGATCTCCTACGAGCAGTACTTC. It codes for CASGLGTSGISYEQYF. This chain links TRBV12-5 with TRBJ2-7; the match to TRBD2 covers 12 bases. CDR1 is LGHNT, CDR2 FRNRAP, per germline. The CDR3 extends over 16 amino acids. V shed 1 base, J shed 0 bases, and the junction held 1 base outside the gene matches.

This clone was observed a handful of times. This chain links TRBV13 with TRBJ2-1, with 13 bases matching TRBD2. CDR3 size: 13 residues. Trimming cost V 5 bases and J 14 bases; bases outside gene matches: 6. In germline, CDR1 is PRHDT, CDR2 FYEKMQ (reference sequence). The CDR3 region has the DNA TGTGCCAGCAGCCTCGGACTAGCGGGGGTGGAGTTCTTC. Amino acids: CASSLGLAGVEFF.

This sequence joins TRBV5-4 and TRBJ1-6; D is unclear. This CDR3 contains 15 residues. V lost 0 bases and J 8 bases, leaving 12 bases between the germline ends. CDR1 is SGHNT and CDR2 is YYREEE in the germline V gene (reference sequence). CDR3 amino acids: CASSLGLEVDSPLHF. CDR3 coding DNA: TGTGCCAGCAGCTTGGGACTTGAGGTGGATTCACCCCTCCACTTT. The full variable domain, with the rest looked up from reference TRBV5-4 and TRBJ1-6, is ETGVTQSPTHLIKTRGQQVTLRCSSQSGHNTVSWYQQALGQGPQFIFQYYREEENGRGNFPPRFSGLQFPNYSSELNVNALELDDSALYLCASSLGLEVDSPLHFGNGTRLTVT.

The V and J genes are TRBV6-6 and TRBJ1-5, with TRBD1 as a possible D gene (6 bases). The length of the CDR3 is 17 residues. The V end lost 5 bases, the J end lost 0 bases, and 17 bases lay between the germline ends. Germline CDR1 MNHNY, CDR2 SVGAGI (reference sequence). This CDR3 is CASSRLQGHYSNQPQHF. The CDR3, as DNA: TGTGCCAGCAGTCGGTTACAGGGTCACTATAGCAATCAGCCCCAGCATTTT.

J is TRBJ2-5 and V is TRBV7-2; D gene unclear. The CDR3 has 12 amino acids. Looked up from germline, CDR1 is SGHTA and CDR2 is FQGNSA. Trimming took off 0 bases at V and 6 bases at J, with 5 bases between the two ends. The CDR3 loop is CASSLAPQTQYF. The CDR3 DNA reads as TGTGCCAGCAGCTTAGCGCCGCAGACCCAGTACTTC.